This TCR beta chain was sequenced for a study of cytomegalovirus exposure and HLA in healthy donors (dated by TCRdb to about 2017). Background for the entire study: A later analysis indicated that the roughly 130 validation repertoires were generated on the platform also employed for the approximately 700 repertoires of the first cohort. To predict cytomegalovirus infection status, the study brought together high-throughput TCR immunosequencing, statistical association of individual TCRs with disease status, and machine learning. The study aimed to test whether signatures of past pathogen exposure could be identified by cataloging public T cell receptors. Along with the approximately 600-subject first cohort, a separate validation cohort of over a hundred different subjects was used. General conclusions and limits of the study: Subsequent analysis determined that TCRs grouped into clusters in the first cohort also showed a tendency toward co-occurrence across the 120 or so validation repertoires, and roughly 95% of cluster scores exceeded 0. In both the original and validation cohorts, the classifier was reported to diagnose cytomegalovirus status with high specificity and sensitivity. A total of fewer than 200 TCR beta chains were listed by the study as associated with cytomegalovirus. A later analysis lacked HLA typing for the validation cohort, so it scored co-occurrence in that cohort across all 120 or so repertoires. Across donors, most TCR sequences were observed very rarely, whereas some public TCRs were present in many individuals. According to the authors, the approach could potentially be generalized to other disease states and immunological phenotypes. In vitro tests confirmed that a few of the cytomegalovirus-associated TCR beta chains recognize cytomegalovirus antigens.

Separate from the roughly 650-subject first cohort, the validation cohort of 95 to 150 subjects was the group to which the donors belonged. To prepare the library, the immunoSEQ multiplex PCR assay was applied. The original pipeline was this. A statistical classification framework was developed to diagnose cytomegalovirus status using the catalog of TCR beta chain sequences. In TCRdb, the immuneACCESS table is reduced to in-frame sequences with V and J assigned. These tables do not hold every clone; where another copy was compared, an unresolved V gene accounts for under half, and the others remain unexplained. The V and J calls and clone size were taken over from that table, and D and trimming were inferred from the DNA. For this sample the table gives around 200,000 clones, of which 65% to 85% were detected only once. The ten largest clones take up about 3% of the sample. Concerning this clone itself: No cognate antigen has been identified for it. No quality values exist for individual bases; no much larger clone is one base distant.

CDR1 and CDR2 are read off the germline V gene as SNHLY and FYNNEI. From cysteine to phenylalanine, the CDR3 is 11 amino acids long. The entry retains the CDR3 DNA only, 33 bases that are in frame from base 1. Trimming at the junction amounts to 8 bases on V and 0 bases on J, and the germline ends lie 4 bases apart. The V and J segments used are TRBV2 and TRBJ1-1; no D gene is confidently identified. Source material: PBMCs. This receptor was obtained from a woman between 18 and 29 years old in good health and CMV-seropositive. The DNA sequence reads TGTGCCAGCGACATGAACACTGAAGCTTTCTTT. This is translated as CASDMNTEAFF.